This entry is about one T cell receptor (beta chain). Profiled with immunoSEQ multiplex PCR; TCRdb holds only in-frame clones, not every one. The sample lists more than 120,000 clones; 84% were seen once. The data were taken from a study of blood T cell repertoires in COVID-19. The clonotype comes from a man aged 50-59 years in a cohort exposed to, infected with or recovered from COVID-19 (not recorded which). Sequencing input: PBMCs or T cells enriched from blood (not recorded which).

DNA for the CDR3: TGCAGCGTTGAGGGACTAGCGAAGAGTTTCTCCTACAATGAGCAGTTCTTC. Amino acids: CSVEGLAKSFSYNEQFF. The rearrangement joins TRBV29-1 to TRBJ2-1, with TRBD2 matching 10 bases. The CDR3 totals 17 residues. In germline, CDR1 is SQVTM, CDR2 ANQGSEA. Trimming took 3 bases from V and 0 from J; bases not matched to a gene: 8.